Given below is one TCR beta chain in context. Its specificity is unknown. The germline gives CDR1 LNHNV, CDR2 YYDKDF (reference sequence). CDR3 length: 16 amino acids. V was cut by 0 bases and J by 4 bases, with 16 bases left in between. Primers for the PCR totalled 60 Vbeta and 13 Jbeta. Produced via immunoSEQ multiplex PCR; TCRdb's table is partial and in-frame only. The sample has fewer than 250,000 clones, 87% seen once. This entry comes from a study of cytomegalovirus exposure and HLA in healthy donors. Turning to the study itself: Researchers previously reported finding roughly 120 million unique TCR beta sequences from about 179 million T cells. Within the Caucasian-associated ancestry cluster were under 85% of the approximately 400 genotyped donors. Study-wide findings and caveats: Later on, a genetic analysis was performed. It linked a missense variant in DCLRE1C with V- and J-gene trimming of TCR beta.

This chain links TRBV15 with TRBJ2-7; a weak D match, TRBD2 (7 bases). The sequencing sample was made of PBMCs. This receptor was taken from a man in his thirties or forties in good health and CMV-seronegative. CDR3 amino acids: CATSRDRGAGSYEQYF. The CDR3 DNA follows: TGTGCCACCAGCAGAGATCGGGGGGCAGGGTCATACGAGCAGTACTTC.